These T cell receptor beta chains were read from a single sample in a study of PD-1 blockade in classical Hodgkin lymphoma. Clones were sequenced by immunoSEQ multiplex PCR, and TCRdb holds only the in-frame ones, with some missing. The data contain approximately 31,000 clones, 85% to 95% of them singletons. Sequences were obtained from peripheral blood mononuclear cells (PBMCs). The receptors shown here come from a human donor with classical Hodgkin lymphoma. Each CDR3 is given with its conserved first and last residue. The D gene is left open where the match is weak. A clone size is listed for some rows: how often the clone was seen (once, few, many), or a class if it is expanded.

>TRBV7-2|TRBJ1-4|.|.
TGTGCCAGCAGCGCCCGGCCAACTAATGAAAAACTGTTTTTT
CASSARPTNEKLFF
>TRBV5-4|TRBJ1-1|.|few
TGTGCCAGCAGCTTGGCAGAGAACACTGAAGCTTTCTTT
CASSLAENTEAFF
>TRBV7-2|TRBJ1-6|TRBD1|.
TGTGCCAGCAGCTTCGACAGGGGGCCTTCACCCCTCCACTTT
CASSFDRGPSPLHF
>TRBV5-5|TRBJ1-2|.|.
TGTGCCAGCAGCTCGCGAGGTCGGTTCGCTGACTATGGCTACACCTTC
CASSSRGRFADYGYTF
>TRBV5-1|TRBJ2-7|.|.
TGCGCCAGCAGCTTGGTTGCAGGCTCCTACGAGCAGTACTTC
CASSLVAGSYEQYF
>TRBV5-4|TRBJ1-3|.|.
TGTGCCAGCAGCATGCCTCCAGGGGAGGGAAACACCATATATTTT
CASSMPPGEGNTIYF
>TRBV11-2|TRBJ2-5|TRBD2|.
TGTGCCAGCAGCAAACTAGCGGGGGGGCCAGTAGAGACCCAGTACTTC
CASSKLAGGPVETQYF
>TRBV28|TRBJ1-2|TRBD1|.
TGTGCCAGCGGAACAGGGGGCACTTCTAACTATGGCTACACCTTC
CASGTGGTSNYGYTF
>TRBV28|TRBJ2-7|.|.
TGTGCCAGCAGTCGGGCCTACGAGCAGTACTTC
CASSRAYEQYF
>TRBV19|TRBJ1-6|.|.
TGTGCCAGTAGTATGAGGGCAGAATCACCCCTCCACTTT
CASSMRAESPLHF
>TRBV6-5|TRBJ1-5|.|once
TGTGCCAGCAGTTACTCGATGGATCAGCCCCAGCATTTT
CASSYSMDQPQHF
>TRBV6-6|TRBJ1-1|.|.
TGTGCCAGCAGTTACGGTGTCACTGAAGCTTTCTTT
CASSYGVTEAFF
>TRBV27|TRBJ1-2|.|few
TGTGCCAGCTCCCTCGGGGGGGCGGGTGGCTACACCTTC
CASSLGGAGGYTF
>TRBV6-5|TRBJ2-7|TRBD2|.
TGTGCCAGCAGTTCCCTTAGCGGGAGAGGGGACGAGCAGTACTTC
CASSSLSGRGDEQYF
>TRBV5-1|TRBJ2-1|.|.
TGCGCCAGCAGCCGGACCCTGGGGAATGAGCAGTTCTTC
CASSRTLGNEQFF
>TRBV7-2|TRBJ1-6|.|.
TGTGCCAGCAGCTTATACAGGGTAGATTCACCCCTCCACTTT
CASSLYRVDSPLHF
>TRBV11-2|TRBJ1-4|TRBD1|.
TGTGCCAGCAGCTTCGACTCAGGGGGACAAGAACTGTTTTTT
CASSFDSGGQELFF
>TRBV6-6|TRBJ1-3|.|.
TGTGCCAGCAGTTACTCTGAGCACTCTGGAAACACCATATATTTT
CASSYSEHSGNTIYF
>TRBV6-6|TRBJ2-3|TRBD2|.
TGTGCCAGCCAAAGCGGGGGCCTAGATACGCAGTATTTT
CASQSGGLDTQYF
>TRBV18|TRBJ2-1|TRBD2|.
TGTGCCAGCTCACCCTTTGGGACTAGCGGGAGCAGCTCCTACAATGAGCAGTTCTTC
CASSPFGTSGSSSYNEQFF
>TRBV5-6|TRBJ2-7|.|.
TGTGCCAGCAGCTTTGGGATCTCCTACGAGCAGTACTTC
CASSFGISYEQYF
>TRBV19|TRBJ2-2|TRBD2|.
TGTGCCAGTCTCCCTAGCGGCCGCACCGGGGAGCTGTTTTTT
CASLPSGRTGELFF
>TRBV18|TRBJ2-1|TRBD1|.
TGTGCCAGCTCAAAGGGGTCCGGGACAGGGGGAAATGAGCAGTTCTTC
CASSKGSGTGGNEQFF
>TRBV27|TRBJ2-7|TRBD1|once
TGTGCCACCCGGGACAGGGTCGCCTACGAGCAGTACTTC
CATRDRVAYEQYF
>TRBV11-2|TRBJ2-5|.|.
TGTGCCAGCAGCCCCTGGAGACAAGAGACCCAGTACTTC
CASSPWRQETQYF
>TRBV28|TRBJ1-1|.|.
TGTGCCAGCAGTTATTATACGGGGGGGACTGAAGCTTTCTTT
CASSYYTGGTEAFF
>TRBV2|TRBJ1-3|.|.
TGTGCCAGCAGGGGCAGGGGCTCTGGAAACACCATATATTTT
CASRGRGSGNTIYF
>TRBV7-7|TRBJ2-6|.|.
TGTGCCGTCTTATCAGGGAGCTCTGGGGCCAACGTCCTGACTTTC
CAVLSGSSGANVLTF